The T cell receptor (beta chain) described here comes from a study of T cell changes during pregnancy in multiple sclerosis. TCRdb's table, derived via immunoSEQ multiplex PCR, lists solely in-frame clones and lacks some. This sample has around 42,000 clones, with about nine tenths found just once. V lost 3 bases and J lost 1, with 12 bases in between. This CDR3 is 15 amino acids long. CDR1 is SGHAT and CDR2 is FQNNGV in the germline V gene. The V call is TRBV11-2, the J call TRBJ1-2; tentative D call: TRBD1 (5 bases). The origin of this receptor is a female donor with multiple sclerosis, enrolled in a pregnancy study. This material consisted of CD4+ T cells from peripheral blood mononuclear cells, taken before pregnancy. The CDR3 protein is CASSFLRGNNYGYTF. CDR3 sequence (DNA): TGTGCCAGCAGCTTTCTGCGGGGGAATAACTATGGCTACACCTTC.